These 23 T cell receptor beta chains came from one sample sequenced in a study of Ad26.COV2.S vaccination and SARS-CoV-2 variants. Data came from immunoSEQ multiplex PCR; TCRdb stores just in-frame clones and leaves some out. The table includes some 640,000 clones, around 89% detected once. As to treatment: roughly 19 received Ad26.COV2.S at low or high dose, single or two shots; roughly five received placebo; per-sample allocation not given. The samples date from day 63 after the first vaccine or placebo injection. The sample consisted of peripheral blood, taken in a trial of Ad26.COV2.S vaccine versus placebo. These receptors originate from a person aged 18 to 65 who received the Ad26.COV2.S COVID-19 vaccine or a placebo.

CDR3 sequence: CASSPYNSYEQYF. In nucleotides, the CDR3 is TGTGCCAGCAGCCCATATAACAGCTACGAGCAGTACTTC. J is TRBJ2-7 and V is TRBV27, with D hard to call. V was cut by 6 bases and J by 3 bases, with 12 bases left in between. The germline CDR1 and CDR2 sequences are MNHEY and SMNVEV (reference sequence). The CDR3 contains 13 residues.

Only a few counts were recorded for this clone. The rearrangement uses TRBV6-5 and TRBJ1-5; 8 bases match TRBD1. The germline V gene encodes CDR1 MNHEY and CDR2 SVGAGI. The CDR3 extends over 14 amino acids. J lost 4 bases, V lost 6 bases, and 5 bases had no gene match. DNA for the CDR3: TGTGCCAGCAGATTGACAGGGGTAAATCAGCCCCAGCATTTT. Protein: CASRLTGVNQPQHF.

The CDR3 here is CASSEKGVTYNEQFF. The CDR3 coding sequence is TGTGCCAGCAGTGAGAAGGGGGTCACCTACAATGAGCAGTTCTTC. The rearrangement links TRBV2 to TRBJ2-1; a weak D match, TRBD1 (6 bases). Germline lookup yields CDR1 SNHLY and CDR2 FYNNEI. CDR3 size: 15 residues. Deletions cut 3 bases from V and 2 bases from J, with 11 bases between.

The gene calls are TRBV5-4 and TRBJ2-1; 8 bases are shared with TRBD1. Germline V gene sequence: CDR1 SGHNT, CDR2 YYREEE (reference sequence). V lost 5 bases and J lost 0; bases outside the gene matches: 7. The CDR3 runs to 16 residues. The CDR3 nucleotides read TGTGCCAGCAGTCCCAGGGGGCCCAGCTCCTACAATGAGCAGTTCTTC. It translates to CASSPRGPSSYNEQFF.

V and J are TRBV10-2 and TRBJ2-4; 7 nucleotides match TRBD1. Trimming took 4 bases from V and 8 from J; bases not matched to a gene: 5. This CDR3 has 13 residues. The germline V gene encodes CDR1 WSHSY and CDR2 SAAADI. Here the CDR3 reads CASSGRGLDIQYF. The CDR3 DNA reads TGCGCCAGCAGTGGAAGGGGGCTGGACATTCAGTACTTC.

This clone occurred a few times. Additional DNA sequences in this sample encode the identical CDR3. J is TRBJ1-2 and V is TRBV7-2; TRBD1 is a possible D gene (6 bases). The CDR3 has 13 amino acids. V was clipped by 5 bases and J by 2 bases, with 9 bases between them. Germline CDR1 SGHTA, CDR2 FQGNSA. CDR3 nucleotide sequence: TGTGCCAGCAGCCCCGACAGGAACTATGGCTACACCTTC. It is translated as CASSPDRNYGYTF.

J is TRBJ2-5 and V is TRBV4-3; D is possibly TRBD1 (6 bases). This CDR3 has 14 amino acids. The germline V and J ends were trimmed by 3 bases and 7 bases, with 15 bases remaining between them. Germline V gene sequence: CDR1 LGHNA, CDR2 YSLEER. The chain's CDR3 is CASSHLQGPGTQYF. The CDR3 DNA reads TGCGCCAGCAGCCATCTACAGGGCCCTGGGACCCAGTACTTC.

CDR3 nucleotide sequence: TGTGCCTGGAGTGTAGGGGGGGCGGATACGCAGTATTTT. It specifies CAWSVGGADTQYF. V is TRBV30 and J is TRBJ2-3; a possible D gene is TRBD2 (7 bases). The CDR3 has 13 residues. CDR1 is GTSNPN, CDR2 SVGIG, per germline (reference sequence). V dropped 0 bases and J dropped 6 bases, with 10 bases sitting between them. Full variable domain (outside the CDR3, taken from reference TRBV30 and TRBJ2-3): SQTIHQWPATLVQPVGSPLSLECTVEGTSNPNLYWYRQAAGRGLQLLFYSVGIGQISSEVPQNLSASRPQDRQFILSSKKLLLSDSGFYLCAWSVGGADTQYFGPGTRLTVL.

The chain carries TRBV7-9 and TRBJ1-2, with D hard to call. The V end lost 7 bases, the J end lost 7 bases, and 16 bases lay between the germline ends. This CDR3 has 13 residues. The germline V gene encodes CDR1 SEHNR and CDR2 FQNEAQ (reference sequence). The DNA for the CDR3 is TGTGCCAGCACCCCCGAGTCGGGTGGTGGCTACACCTTC. This translates into CASTPESGGGYTF.

This sequence joins TRBV25-1 and TRBJ2-1; D not certain. Trimming took 5 bases from V and 7 from J, leaving 6 bases between them. Germline V gene data show CDR1 as MGHDK and CDR2 as SYGVNS. This CDR3 is built from 11 residues. The CDR3 DNA reads as TGTGCCAGCAGTTGGGTTAATGAGCAGTTCTTC. This translates into CASSWVNEQFF.

The chain employs TRBV6-2 or TRBV6-3 and TRBJ2-3; 10 bases map to TRBD2. The CDR3 extends over 15 amino acids. Germline CDR1 and CDR2: MNHEY and SVGEGT. The V and J ends lost 7 bases and 6 bases, in that order; junction bases with no gene match: 10. CDR3 protein: CASIPGTSAGDTQYF. In nucleotides, the CDR3 is TGTGCCAGCATCCCCGGGACTAGCGCGGGTGATACGCAGTATTTT.

The J gene is TRBJ1-6, the V gene TRBV5-1; D is ambiguous. The CDR3 totals 12 residues. The V end lost 5 bases, the J end lost 6 bases, and 6 bases lay between the germline ends. CDR1 is SGHRS and CDR2 is YFSETQ in the germline V gene. CDR3 bases: TGCGCCAGCAGTTCCAGTAATTCACCCCTCCACTTT. It specifies CASSSSNSPLHF.

The chain recombines TRBV4-1 with TRBJ2-2; D is possibly TRBD1 or TRBD2 (6 bases each). With 1 base removed from V and 1 base from J, the gap between germline ends came to 10 bases. CDR1 is MGHRA and CDR2 is YSYEKL in the germline V gene. The CDR3 contains 16 residues. The CDR3: CASSQVGGLNTGELFF. The CDR3 DNA is TGCGCCAGCAGCCAAGTAGGGGGACTGAACACCGGGGAGCTGTTTTTT.

The chain uses TRBV2 and TRBJ2-7; tentatively, D is TRBD1 (6 bases). This CDR3 comprises 13 residues. Germline V gives CDR1 SNHLY, CDR2 FYNNEI. Trimming pared 6 bases from V and 4 bases from J, leaving 13 bases between. CDR3 nucleotides: TGTGCCAGCAGGACTCCAGGGGAATACGAGCAGTACTTC. Its protein product is CASRTPGEYEQYF. The full variable domain, its missing parts supplied by reference TRBV2 and TRBJ2-7, is EPEVTQTPSHQVTQMGQEVILRCVPISNHLYFYWYRQILGQKVEFLVSFYNNEISEKSEIFDDQFSVERPDGSNFTLKIRSTKLEDSAMYFCASRTPGEYEQYFGPGTRLTVT.

This chain connects TRBV7-2 to TRBJ1-5; 8 bases match TRBD1. The V segment lost 3 bases and the J segment 0 bases; nucleotides outside the gene matches: 10. Germline values: CDR1 SGHTA, CDR2 FQGNSA. The CDR3 is made up of 18 amino acids. CDR3 DNA sequence: TGTGCCAGCAGCTTCCGGGACAGGCCCAGTTATAGCAATCAGCCCCAGCATTTT. As protein: CASSFRDRPSYSNQPQHF.

The chain links TRBV2 to TRBJ2-1; the D gene is possibly TRBD2 (6 bases). CDR1 is SNHLY, CDR2 FYNNEI, per germline. This CDR3 is 16 amino acids long. V was shortened by 5 bases and J by 9 bases, with 23 bases between the two germline ends. Here the CDR3 reads CASSSSGPSRGGEQFF. The CDR3 DNA reads as TGTGCCAGCAGTTCAAGCGGGCCGTCTAGGGGAGGTGAGCAGTTCTTC.

The table lists this clone with a few counts. The chain is built from TRBV5-1 and TRBJ2-7, with TRBD1 identical over 8 bases. Trimming at V came to 3 bases and at J to 2 bases, leaving 1 base not matched to a gene. The CDR3 contains 13 residues. Germline assignment: CDR1 SGHRS and CDR2 YFSETQ. The CDR3 DNA reads TGCGCCAGCAGCTCGGACAGGGCCTACGAGCAGTACTTC. Amino acids: CASSSDRAYEQYF.

This chain links TRBV9 with TRBJ1-2; 7 positions match TRBD1. V was pared by 3 bases and J by 8 bases, with 10 bases of the junction left unmatched. Germline V gives CDR1 SGDLS, CDR2 YYNGEE. This CDR3 has 14 amino acids. The CDR3 loop is CASSEGAGRGGYTF. The CDR3 bases are TGTGCCAGCAGCGAGGGGGCGGGGAGAGGAGGCTACACCTTC.

The chain joins TRBV27 to TRBJ2-7; 9 bases line up with TRBD2. J lost 6 bases, V lost 3 bases, and 9 bases had no gene match. Germline CDR1 is MNHEY and CDR2 is SMNVEV (reference sequence). This CDR3 region has 15 residues. This CDR3 reads CASSFSGGWYFEQYF. CDR3 sequence (DNA): TGTGCCAGCAGTTTTAGCGGGGGATGGTATTTCGAGCAGTACTTC.

The rearrangement uses TRBV11-2 and TRBJ2-1, with D tentatively TRBD2 (6 bases). Germline V lookup: CDR1 SGHAT, CDR2 FQNNGV. The V end lost 2 bases, the J end lost 8 bases, and 13 bases lay between the germline ends. The CDR3 sequence is 14 residues long. The CDR3: CASSLLLAVHEQFF. CDR3 DNA: TGTGCCAGCAGCTTACTCTTAGCGGTCCATGAGCAGTTCTTC.

The V gene is TRBV10-3, the J gene TRBJ2-7; possible D gene TRBD1, 6 bases. V lost 4 bases, J lost 2 bases, and 15 bases lay in between. There are 15 residues in the CDR3. The germline CDR1 and CDR2 sequences are ENHRY and SYGVKD. The CDR3 DNA sequence: TGTGCCATCAGTGGAAATACAGGGATGGCCTACGAGCAGTACTTC. Protein sequence: CAISGNTGMAYEQYF.

This clone was seen a few times. The chain combines TRBV4-2 with TRBJ2-3; D gene unclear. The V gene lost 4 bases and the J gene lost 1 base, with 15 bases spanning the gap. CDR3 size: 16 residues. Germline CDR1 and CDR2: LGHNA and YNFKEQ. The CDR3 DNA reads as TGTGCCAGCAGCCCCCGGGCCTCCGGGCGCACAGATACGCAGTATTTT. It codes for CASSPRASGRTDTQYF.

The V gene is TRBV5-1, the J gene TRBJ2-7, with TRBD2 identical over 10 bases. Per the germline V gene, CDR1 is SGHRS and CDR2 is YFSETQ. The CDR3 has 14 amino acids. V was clipped by 4 bases and J by 7 bases; unmatched bases: 8. The CDR3 here is CASSITSGALEQYF. DNA for the CDR3: TGCGCCAGCAGCATAACTAGCGGGGCCCTTGAGCAGTACTTC. Based on the CDR3 plus reference TRBV5-1 and TRBJ2-7, the full variable domain is KAGVTQTPRYLIKTRGQQVTLSCSPISGHRSVSWYQQTPGQGLQFLFEYFSETQRNKGNFPGRFSGRQFSNSRSEMNVSTLELGDSALYLCASSITSGALEQYFGPGTRLTVT.